This T cell receptor (beta chain) was sequenced in a study of radiation and T cells in renal cell carcinoma. As for time point: blood 4 weeks post-SBRT, at nephrectomy. The treatment: 15 Gy SBRT to primary tumor, nephrectomy 4 weeks later. In germline, CDR1 is LGHNT, CDR2 FRNRAP. The germline V and J ends were trimmed by 6 bases and 9 bases, with 12 bases remaining between them. The CDR3 has 12 residues. Sequencing was performed with immunoSEQ multiplex PCR; in TCRdb, only in-frame clones are kept and a portion is missing. The sample has 75,000 to 95,000 clones; just under 85% are singletons. The clonotype was recovered from a man in his fifties or sixties with renal cell carcinoma. The chain combines TRBV12-5 with TRBJ2-1; D is possibly TRBD2 (5 bases). This specimen consisted of blood, obtained from a patient whose treatment included radiotherapy and nephrectomy. CDR3 in amino acids: CASGYLEGEQFF. The DNA for the CDR3 is TGTGCTAGTGGCTACCTTGAGGGTGAGCAGTTCTTC.